A selection of T cell receptor beta chains follows, all from one sample in a study of CD8+ T cells in alopecia areata. Data came from immunoSEQ multiplex PCR; TCRdb stores just in-frame clones and leaves some out. Among 150,000 to 200,000 clones listed, about two thirds were seen once. The specimen was CD4+ T cells sorted from blood, collected at week 4, from a patient treated with tofacitinib. The source is a human donor with alopecia areata. Both conserved end residues are part of each CDR3. A D gene is named only where the DNA matches it firmly. Not every row has a clone size; where given, it reads once, few, many or a size class.

V gene: TRBV6-6; D gene: -; J gene: TRBJ1-6; clone size: -; CDR3 protein: CAMSQGQRSPLHF; CDR3 DNA: TGTGCCATGTCACAGGGTCAGCGTTCACCCCTCCACTTT
V gene: TRBV15; D gene: TRBD2; J gene: TRBJ2-1; clone size: -; CDR3 protein: CATSVPGLAGGSLEQFF; CDR3 DNA: TGTGCCACCAGCGTCCCGGGGCTAGCGGGGGGGTCACTTGAGCAGTTCTTC
V gene: TRBV6-5; D gene: -; J gene: TRBJ1-5; clone size: -; CDR3 protein: CASSYSGVGNQPQHF; CDR3 DNA: TGTGCCAGCAGTTACTCGGGGGTCGGCAATCAGCCCCAGCATTTT
V gene: TRBV10-3; D gene: TRBD2; J gene: TRBJ2-5; clone size: few; CDR3 protein: CATRTSGGYPETQYF; CDR3 DNA: TGTGCCACCAGGACTAGCGGGGGTTATCCTGAGACCCAGTACTTC
V gene: TRBV29-1; D gene: TRBD2; J gene: TRBJ2-1; clone size: -; CDR3 protein: CSVGDYKYNEQFF; CDR3 DNA: TGCAGCGTTGGGGACTATAAATACAATGAGCAGTTCTTC
V gene: TRBV15; D gene: TRBD2; J gene: TRBJ2-1; clone size: once; CDR3 protein: CATSRDPSGGYEQFF; CDR3 DNA: TGTGCCACCAGCAGAGATCCTAGCGGGGGATATGAGCAGTTCTTC
V gene: TRBV5-1; D gene: -; J gene: TRBJ2-5; clone size: -; CDR3 protein: CASSLGPFQETQYF; CDR3 DNA: TGCGCCAGCAGCTTGGGGCCTTTCCAAGAGACCCAGTACTTC
V gene: TRBV1; D gene: -; J gene: TRBJ1-6; clone size: -; CDR3 protein: CTSSQNPGQGPSPLHF; CDR3 DNA: TGCACCAGCAGCCAGAACCCGGGACAGGGCCCTTCACCCCTCCACTTT
V gene: TRBV5-1; D gene: TRBD1; J gene: TRBJ2-3; clone size: -; CDR3 protein: CASSGGTGTDTQYF; CDR3 DNA: TGCGCCAGCAGCGGCGGGACAGGGACGGATACGCAGTATTTT
V gene: TRBV2; D gene: TRBD2; J gene: TRBJ2-1; clone size: -; CDR3 protein: CASSRTSGGGSYNEQFF; CDR3 DNA: TGTGCCAGCAGTCGGACTAGCGGGGGAGGCTCCTACAATGAGCAGTTCTTC
V gene: TRBV29-1; D gene: -; J gene: TRBJ2-1; clone size: -; CDR3 protein: CSVEEGFF; CDR3 DNA: TGCAGCGTTGAAGAAGGGTTCTTC
V gene: TRBV29-1; D gene: TRBD1; J gene: TRBJ2-2; clone size: -; CDR3 protein: CSVAPRDRNTGELFF; CDR3 DNA: TGCAGCGTAGCCCCCCGGGACAGGAACACCGGGGAGCTGTTTTTT
V gene: TRBV6-5; D gene: -; J gene: TRBJ1-4; clone size: -; CDR3 protein: CASSAGLGEKLFF; CDR3 DNA: TGTGCCAGCAGCGCAGGTTTGGGTGAAAAACTGTTTTTT
V gene: TRBV4-1; D gene: -; J gene: TRBJ2-1; clone size: -; CDR3 protein: CASSQEDEQFF; CDR3 DNA: TGCGCCAGCAGCCAAGAGGATGAGCAGTTCTTC
V gene: TRBV6-5; D gene: -; J gene: TRBJ1-2; clone size: -; CDR3 protein: CASSYMGGYGYTF; CDR3 DNA: TGTGCCAGCAGTTACATGGGCGGATATGGCTACACCTTC
V gene: TRBV7-2; D gene: -; J gene: TRBJ2-4; clone size: few; CDR3 protein: CASSFMLAKNIQYF; CDR3 DNA: TGTGCCAGCAGCTTTATGTTAGCCAAAAACATTCAGTACTTC
V gene: TRBV30; D gene: -; J gene: TRBJ1-1; clone size: -; CDR3 protein: CAWSVPAGAFF; CDR3 DNA: TGTGCCTGGAGTGTACCCGCAGGGGCTTTCTTT
V gene: TRBV25-1; D gene: -; J gene: TRBJ2-7; clone size: -; CDR3 protein: CASSPPGVGEQYF; CDR3 DNA: TGTGCCAGCAGTCCCCCCGGGGTAGGTGAGCAGTACTTC
V gene: TRBV12-5; D gene: -; J gene: TRBJ2-1; clone size: -; CDR3 protein: CASGSRDNEQFF; CDR3 DNA: TGTGCTAGTGGTTCCCGAGACAATGAGCAGTTCTTC
V gene: TRBV15; D gene: -; J gene: TRBJ2-3; clone size: -; CDR3 protein: CATSTSEDTQYF; CDR3 DNA: TGTGCCACCAGCACCTCCGAGGATACGCAGTATTTT
V gene: TRBV7-2; D gene: TRBD2; J gene: TRBJ2-7; clone size: -; CDR3 protein: CASILAGVSGEQYF; CDR3 DNA: TGTGCCAGCATTTTAGCGGGGGTATCGGGCGAGCAGTACTTC
V gene: TRBV13; D gene: TRBD2; J gene: TRBJ2-1; clone size: -; CDR3 protein: CASSSLGRGGSYNEQFF; CDR3 DNA: TGTGCCAGCAGCTCCCTAGGGCGGGGGGGCTCCTACAATGAGCAGTTCTTC
V gene: TRBV27; D gene: TRBD1; J gene: TRBJ2-7; clone size: -; CDR3 protein: CASSLYRGTYEQYF; CDR3 DNA: TGTGCCAGCAGTTTATACAGGGGTACCTACGAGCAGTACTTC
V gene: TRBV29-1; D gene: -; J gene: TRBJ1-2; clone size: few; CDR3 protein: CSVDKRYTF; CDR3 DNA: TGCAGCGTTGATAAACGCTACACCTTC
V gene: TRBV29-1; D gene: -; J gene: TRBJ2-7; clone size: few; CDR3 protein: CSVARGFLGEQYF; CDR3 DNA: TGCAGCGTTGCCCGAGGGTTTCTCGGCGAGCAGTACTTC
V gene: TRBV30; D gene: -; J gene: TRBJ1-1; clone size: once; CDR3 protein: CAWRVGSEAFF; CDR3 DNA: TGTGCCTGGAGAGTAGGGAGTGAAGCTTTCTTT
V gene: TRBV29-1; D gene: -; J gene: TRBJ1-5; clone size: few; CDR3 protein: CSVEEQSNQPQHF; CDR3 DNA: TGCAGCGTTGAAGAACAGAGCAATCAGCCCCAGCATTTT
V gene: TRBV6-5; D gene: -; J gene: TRBJ1-1; clone size: -; CDR3 protein: CASSYSTQGGTEAFF; CDR3 DNA: TGTGCCAGCAGTTACTCGACCCAGGGTGGGACTGAAGCTTTCTTT